This T cell receptor beta chain was obtained from a study of T-cell reconstitution after alpha-beta-depleted transplantation in children. This clonotype was detected a few times. No antigen is known for it. CDR3 size: 12 residues. The V and J ends lost 10 bases and 0 bases respectively, with 10 bases between them. The V gene's germline CDR1 is WNHNN and CDR2 SYGVQD (reference sequence). It was with unique molecular identifiers that the TCRbeta library was prepared. Each CDR3 protein is one row after TCRdb ran MiXCR on the PCR reads. Among about 980,000 distinct CDR3 sequences, roughly 29% were seen once, and the ten largest hold roughly 31%. Study results and limitations: One year after transplant, T-cell counts and diversity came mostly from newly produced T cells. After transplant, at about two months, alpha-beta T cells were reportedly derived from several hundred expanded graft clones. Recipient T cells and thymic progenitors that survived were the source of the high TCRbeta diversity seen at day 60 in some patients.

This material consisted of PBMCs, mostly from graft donor cells, taken 360 days after TCRalphabeta/CD19-depleted stem cell transplant. The rearrangement uses TRBV10-1 and TRBJ2-7, with D maybe TRBD1 (6 bases). The TCR comes from a boy younger than two who had a stem cell transplant for SCID, so the T cells may come from the graft donor. CDR3 amino acids: CAIDRSSYEQYF. As DNA, the CDR3 is TGCGCCATAGACAGGTCCTCCTACGAGCAGTACTTC.